This T cell receptor beta chain was profiled in a study of blood T cell repertoires in COVID-19. The overall study: Italy, Spain and the United States were the sources of the convalescent and acute COVID-19 samples. T cells, B-cell-depleted T cells, or PBMCs supplied cDNA or gDNA.

Germline V gene data show CDR1 as MDHEN and CDR2 as SYDVKM. The V gene end was trimmed by 2 bases and the J gene end by 4 bases; junction bases not matched to a gene: 8. The CDR3 runs to 15 residues. In the authors' methods: Reference gene primer amplification in the assay estimated nucleated cell counts. Profiling relied on immunoSEQ multiplex PCR, and the TCRdb table lists in-frame clones only, not all of them. V, J and clone size are taken as reported in that table, and D and trimming were inferred from the DNA itself. This sample has tens of thousands of clones, with 88% found just once. The chain employs TRBV28 and TRBJ2-7; TRBD2 aligns across 7 bases. Sequenced sample: peripheral blood. The source of this sequence is a human donor in a cohort sampled during active COVID-19. CDR3 nucleotide sequence: TGTGCCAGCAGTTTACCCGGTGGGGGAGGGTACGAGCAGTACTTC. This translates into CASSLPGGGGYEQYF.